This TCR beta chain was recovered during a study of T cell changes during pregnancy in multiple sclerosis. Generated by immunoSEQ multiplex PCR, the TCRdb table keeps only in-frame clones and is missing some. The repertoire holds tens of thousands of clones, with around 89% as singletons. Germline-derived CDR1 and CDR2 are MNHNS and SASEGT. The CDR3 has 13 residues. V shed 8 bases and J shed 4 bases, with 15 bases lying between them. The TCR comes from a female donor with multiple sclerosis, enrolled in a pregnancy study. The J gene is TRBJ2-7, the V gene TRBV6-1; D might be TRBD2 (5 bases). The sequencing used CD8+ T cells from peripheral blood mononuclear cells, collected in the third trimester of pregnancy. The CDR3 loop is CASGGPTSYEQYF. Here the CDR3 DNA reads TGTGCCAGCGGAGGACCCACCTCTTACGAGCAGTACTTC.